The 6 T cell receptor beta chains given below trace back to one sample, sequenced in a study of technical replicates of blood from a handful of donors. Measured with immunoSEQ multiplex PCR; TCRdb has only the in-frame clones, and not every one. The data show around 70,000 clones, with approximately 95% seen just once and 0.25% held by the top ten. Sequencing input: T cells isolated from PBMCs. Source of these receptors: a human donor in good health.

The chain employs TRBV6-1 and TRBJ1-3; unclear D gene. Trimming cost V 6 bases and J 0 bases, with 6 bases left between them. This CDR3 is 13 amino acids long. From germline, CDR1 is MNHNS and CDR2 SASEGT. Here the CDR3 reads CASREGSGNTIYF. DNA of the CDR3: TGTGCCAGCAGGGAGGGCTCTGGAAACACCATATATTTT.

This chain joins TRBV4-2 and TRBJ2-7; 7 bases are a match to TRBD1. The length of the CDR3 is 16 residues. V dropped 1 base and J dropped 4; count of bases not matched to a gene: 10. Germline CDR1 and CDR2: LGHNA and YNFKEQ. DNA of the CDR3: TGTGCCAGCAGCCAAGCGCAAGGGGGACAGCCTTACGAGCAGTACTTC. It translates to CASSQAQGGQPYEQYF.

This chain connects TRBV6-5 to TRBJ1-2, with 9 nucleotides matching TRBD1. The V and J ends lost 2 bases and 5 bases, in that order; junction bases with no gene match: 9. Germline-derived CDR1 and CDR2 are MNHEY and SVGAGI. The CDR3 consists of 16 residues. In DNA form, the CDR3 reads TGTGCCAGCAGTTACGGACCAACAGGGGGCATGTATGGCTACACCTTC. It codes for CASSYGPTGGMYGYTF.

The rearrangement links TRBV10-1 to TRBJ2-5, with a possible D match to TRBD2 (6 bases). This CDR3 comprises 14 residues. Between the trimmed V and J ends, which lost 0 bases and 3 bases, there was a span of 8 bases. Germline V gene data show CDR1 as WNHNN and CDR2 as SYGVQD (reference sequence). The CDR3 region has the DNA TGCGCCAGCAGTGAGTCCGGAGGGAAAGAGACCCAGTACTTC. This translates into CASSESGGKETQYF.

This clone came up once. V gene TRBV5-5 combines with J gene TRBJ1-2; tentative D call: TRBD1 (6 bases). The V gene's germline CDR1 is SGHKS and CDR2 YYEKEE (reference sequence). This CDR3 is built from 15 residues. Trimming stripped 3 bases from V and 7 bases from J, with 19 bases between. This CDR3 is CASSSLQGYDGGYTF. The CDR3, as DNA: TGTGCCAGCAGCTCCCTCCAGGGGTACGATGGTGGCTACACCTTC.

The V gene is TRBV7-9, the J gene TRBJ1-2; D might be TRBD1 (6 bases). Germline CDR1 SEHNR, CDR2 FQNEAQ (reference sequence). Between the trimmed V and J ends, which lost 1 base and 7 bases, there was a span of 13 bases. The CDR3 covers 14 residues. The CDR3 region is CASSLDLGARGYTF. In DNA, the CDR3 is TGTGCCAGCAGCTTAGATCTGGGGGCGCGTGGCTACACCTTC.